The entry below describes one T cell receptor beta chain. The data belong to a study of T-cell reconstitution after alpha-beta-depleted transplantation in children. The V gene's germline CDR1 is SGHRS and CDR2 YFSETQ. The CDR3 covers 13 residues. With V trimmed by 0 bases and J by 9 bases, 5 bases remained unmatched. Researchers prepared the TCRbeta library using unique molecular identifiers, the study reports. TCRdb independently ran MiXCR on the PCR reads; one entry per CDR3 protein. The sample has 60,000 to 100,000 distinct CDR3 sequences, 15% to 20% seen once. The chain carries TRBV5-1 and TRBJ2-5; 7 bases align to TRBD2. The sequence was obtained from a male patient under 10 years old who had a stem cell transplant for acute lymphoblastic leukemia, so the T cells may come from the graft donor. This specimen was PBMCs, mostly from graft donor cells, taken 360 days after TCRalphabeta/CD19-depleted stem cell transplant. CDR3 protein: CASSLDARGAQYF. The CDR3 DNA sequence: TGCGCCAGCAGCTTGGACGCTCGGGGGGCCCAGTACTTC.